This is a list of T cell receptor beta chains from one sample in a study of OX40 agonist ivuxolimab in advanced cancers. Method: immunoSEQ multiplex PCR; TCRdb's copy keeps in-frame clones and lacks some. The profile shows under 80,000 clones, 86% of them singletons. The source material was CD4+ or CD8+ T cells sorted from blood, sampled in a trial of the OX40 agonist ivuxolimab. The receptors derive from an adult with an advanced solid tumor such as melanoma, head and neck, liver or kidney cancer. Both conserved end residues are part of each CDR3. The D gene is left open where the match is weak. Some rows mark clone size as missing; the rest say once, few, many or name a class of expanded clone.

d_call j_call clone_size v_call cdr3_nt cdr3_aa
. TRBJ2-7 once TRBV4-2 TGTGCCAGCAGCCAAGGGGGATACTACGAGCAGTACTTC CASSQGGYYEQYF
TRBD2 TRBJ2-5 . TRBV25-1 TGTGCCAGCAGCAGTGGGGCCGGGACTAGCGGGAGGGAGACCCAGTACTTC CASSSGAGTSGRETQYF
TRBD1 TRBJ1-5 . TRBV18 TGTGCCAGCTCACCGGGACAGGGGGTCAATCAGCCCCAGCATTTT CASSPGQGVNQPQHF
TRBD1 TRBJ2-1 . TRBV19 TGTGCCAGTAAGGACCGGACAGGGGACTACAATGAGCAGTTCTTC CASKDRTGDYNEQFF
. TRBJ2-3 few TRBV5-8 TGTGCCAGCTCAGCGGTCACAGATACGCAGTATTTT CASSAVTDTQYF
TRBD1 TRBJ1-1 . TRBV6-5 TGTGCCAGCAGTTACTCGGACAGGGGGAACACTGAAGCTTTCTTT CASSYSDRGNTEAFF
. TRBJ2-7 . TRBV21-1 TGTGCCAGCAGCAAAGCGAAGATGAGAACCTACGAGCAGTACTTC CASSKAKMRTYEQYF
. TRBJ2-7 . TRBV5-5 TGTGCCAGCAGCTTGCTAGGGGACTACGAGCAGTACTTC CASSLLGDYEQYF
. TRBJ2-2 . TRBV29-1 TGCAGCGTCCGGAACACCGGGGAGCTGTTTTTT CSVRNTGELFF
. TRBJ1-2 . TRBV18 TGTGCCGGTCGAGAGTCCTCCAACTATGGCTACACCTTC CAGRESSNYGYTF